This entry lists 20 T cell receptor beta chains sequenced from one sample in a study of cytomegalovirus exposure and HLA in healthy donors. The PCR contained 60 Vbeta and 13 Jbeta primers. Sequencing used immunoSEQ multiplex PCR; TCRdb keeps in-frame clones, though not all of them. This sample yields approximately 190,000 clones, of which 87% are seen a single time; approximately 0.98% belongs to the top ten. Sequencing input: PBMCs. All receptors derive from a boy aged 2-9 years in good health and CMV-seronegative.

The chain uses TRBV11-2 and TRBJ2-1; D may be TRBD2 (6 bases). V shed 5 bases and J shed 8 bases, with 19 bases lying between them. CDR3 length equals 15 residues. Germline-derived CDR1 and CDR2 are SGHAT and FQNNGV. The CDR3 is CASSETPNSGDEQFF. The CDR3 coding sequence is TGTGCCAGCAGCGAGACACCTAATAGCGGCGATGAGCAGTTCTTC.

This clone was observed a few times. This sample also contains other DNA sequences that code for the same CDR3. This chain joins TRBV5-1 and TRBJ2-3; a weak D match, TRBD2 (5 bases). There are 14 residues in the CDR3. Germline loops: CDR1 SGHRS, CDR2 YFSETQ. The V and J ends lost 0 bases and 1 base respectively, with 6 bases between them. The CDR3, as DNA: TGCGCCAGCAGCTTGGGCGGGCGCACAGATACGCAGTATTTT. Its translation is CASSLGGRTDTQYF.

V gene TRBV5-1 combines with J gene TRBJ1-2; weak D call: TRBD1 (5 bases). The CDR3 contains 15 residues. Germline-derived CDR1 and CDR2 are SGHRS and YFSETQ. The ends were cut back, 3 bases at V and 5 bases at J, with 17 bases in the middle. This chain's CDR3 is CASSSHSTDIYGYTF. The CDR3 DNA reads TGCGCCAGCAGCTCGCATTCTACGGACATTTATGGCTACACCTTC.

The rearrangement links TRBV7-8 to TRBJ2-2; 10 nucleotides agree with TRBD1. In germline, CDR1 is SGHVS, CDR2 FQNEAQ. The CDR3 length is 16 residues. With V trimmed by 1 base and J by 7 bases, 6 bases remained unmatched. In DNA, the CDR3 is TGTGCCAGCAGCTTAGTTGGGACAGGGGTTCACGGGGAGCTGTTTTTT. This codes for CASSLVGTGVHGELFF. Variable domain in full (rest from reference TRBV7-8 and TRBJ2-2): GAGVSQSPRYKVAKRGQDVALRCDPISGHVSLFWYQQALGQGPEFLTYFQNEAQLDKSGLPSDRFFAERPEGSVSTLKIQRTQQEDSAVYLCASSLVGTGVHGELFFGEGSRLTVL.

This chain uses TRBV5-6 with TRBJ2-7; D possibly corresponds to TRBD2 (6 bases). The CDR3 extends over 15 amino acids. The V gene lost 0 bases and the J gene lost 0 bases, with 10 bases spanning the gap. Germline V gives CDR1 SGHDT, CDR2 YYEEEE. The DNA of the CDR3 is TGTGCCAGCAGCTTGGTGTGGCGGGGCTCCTACGAGCAGTACTTC. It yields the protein CASSLVWRGSYEQYF.

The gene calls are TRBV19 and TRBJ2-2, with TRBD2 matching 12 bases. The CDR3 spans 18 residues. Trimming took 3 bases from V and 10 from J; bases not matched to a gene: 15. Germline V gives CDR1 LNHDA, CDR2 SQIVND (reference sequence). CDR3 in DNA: TGTGCCAGTAGTATCTTCGGTCGACTAGCGGGAGTCCCGGTGGAGCTGTTTTTT. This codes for CASSIFGRLAGVPVELFF.

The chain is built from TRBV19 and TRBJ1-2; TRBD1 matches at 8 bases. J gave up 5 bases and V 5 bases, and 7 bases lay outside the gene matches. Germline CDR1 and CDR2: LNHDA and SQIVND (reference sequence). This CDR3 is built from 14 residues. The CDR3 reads CASSPGQGPYGYTF. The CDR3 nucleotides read TGTGCCAGTAGTCCAGGACAGGGACCGTATGGCTACACCTTC.

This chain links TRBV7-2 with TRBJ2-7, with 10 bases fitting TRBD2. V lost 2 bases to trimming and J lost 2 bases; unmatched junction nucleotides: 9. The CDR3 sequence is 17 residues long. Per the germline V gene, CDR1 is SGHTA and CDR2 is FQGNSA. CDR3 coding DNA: TGTGCCAGCAGCTTATTGACTAGCGGGTCAAATGCCTACGAGCAGTACTTC. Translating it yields CASSLLTSGSNAYEQYF.

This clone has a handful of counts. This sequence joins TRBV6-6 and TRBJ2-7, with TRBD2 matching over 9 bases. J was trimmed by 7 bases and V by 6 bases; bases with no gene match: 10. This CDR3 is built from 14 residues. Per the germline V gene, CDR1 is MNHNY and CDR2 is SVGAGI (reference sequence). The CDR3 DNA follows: TGTGCCAGCAGGGTAGCGGGGGACGTCTTGGAGCAGTACTTC. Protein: CASRVAGDVLEQYF.

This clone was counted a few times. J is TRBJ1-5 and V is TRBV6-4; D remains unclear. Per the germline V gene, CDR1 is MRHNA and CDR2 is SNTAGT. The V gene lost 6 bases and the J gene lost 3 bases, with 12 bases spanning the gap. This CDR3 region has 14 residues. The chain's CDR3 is CASRVQVINQPQHF. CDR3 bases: TGTGCCAGCAGGGTTCAGGTTATCAATCAGCCCCAGCATTTT.

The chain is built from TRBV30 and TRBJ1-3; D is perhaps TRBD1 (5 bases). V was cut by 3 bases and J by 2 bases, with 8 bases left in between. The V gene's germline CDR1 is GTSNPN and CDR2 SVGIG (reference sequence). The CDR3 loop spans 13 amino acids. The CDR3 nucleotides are TGTGCCTGGAGGCAGGGCCCTGGAAACACCATATATTTT. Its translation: CAWRQGPGNTIYF. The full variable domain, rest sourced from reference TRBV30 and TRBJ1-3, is SQTIHQWPATLVQPVGSPLSLECTVEGTSNPNLYWYRQAAGRGLQLLFYSVGIGQISSEVPQNLSASRPQDRQFILSSKKLLLSDSGFYLCAWRQGPGNTIYFGEGSWLTVV.

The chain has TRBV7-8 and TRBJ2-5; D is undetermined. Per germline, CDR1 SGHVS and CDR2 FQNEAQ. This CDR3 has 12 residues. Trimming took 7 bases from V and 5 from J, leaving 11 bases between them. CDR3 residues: CASTPVQETQYF. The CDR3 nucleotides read TGTGCCAGCACCCCCGTCCAGGAGACCCAGTACTTC.

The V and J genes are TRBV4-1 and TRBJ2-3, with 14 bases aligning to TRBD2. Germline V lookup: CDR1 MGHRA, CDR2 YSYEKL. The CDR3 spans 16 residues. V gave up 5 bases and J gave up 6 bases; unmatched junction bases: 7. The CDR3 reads CASSYGTSGSGDTQYF. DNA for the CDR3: TGCGCCAGCAGCTACGGGACTAGCGGGAGTGGGGATACGCAGTATTTT.

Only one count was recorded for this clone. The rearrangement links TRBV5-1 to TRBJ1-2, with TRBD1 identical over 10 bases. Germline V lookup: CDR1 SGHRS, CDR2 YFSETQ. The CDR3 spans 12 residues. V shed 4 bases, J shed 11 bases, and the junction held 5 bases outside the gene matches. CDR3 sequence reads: CASSADRGRYTF. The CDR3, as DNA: TGCGCCAGCAGCGCCGACAGGGGGCGGTACACCTTC.

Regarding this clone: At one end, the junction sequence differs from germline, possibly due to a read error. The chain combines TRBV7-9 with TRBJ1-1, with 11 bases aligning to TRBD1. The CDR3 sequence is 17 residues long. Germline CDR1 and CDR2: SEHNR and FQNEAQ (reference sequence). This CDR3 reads CSSSPSSGTGGNTEAFF. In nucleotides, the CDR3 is TGTTCCAGCAGCCCGAGTTCCGGGACAGGGGGGAACACTGAAGCTTTCTTT.

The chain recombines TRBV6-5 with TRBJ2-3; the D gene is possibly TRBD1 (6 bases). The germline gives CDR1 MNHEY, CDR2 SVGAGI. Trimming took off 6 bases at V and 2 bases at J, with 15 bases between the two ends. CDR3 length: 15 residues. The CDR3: CASRPGQHYTDTQYF. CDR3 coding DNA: TGTGCCAGCAGACCTGGACAGCACTACACAGATACGCAGTATTTT.

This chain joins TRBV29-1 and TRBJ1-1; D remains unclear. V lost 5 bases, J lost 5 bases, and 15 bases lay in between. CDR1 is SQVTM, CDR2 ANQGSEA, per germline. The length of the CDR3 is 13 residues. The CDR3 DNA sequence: TGCAGCGTTAGCGCACCCCCGGGGACTGAAGCTTTCTTT. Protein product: CSVSAPPGTEAFF.

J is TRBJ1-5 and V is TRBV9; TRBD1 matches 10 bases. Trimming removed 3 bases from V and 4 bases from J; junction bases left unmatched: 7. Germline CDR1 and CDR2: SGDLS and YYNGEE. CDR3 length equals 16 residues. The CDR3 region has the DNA TGTGCCAGCAGCGAGGGACAGGGGTTGGGAAATCAGCCCCAGCATTTT. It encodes CASSEGQGLGNQPQHF.

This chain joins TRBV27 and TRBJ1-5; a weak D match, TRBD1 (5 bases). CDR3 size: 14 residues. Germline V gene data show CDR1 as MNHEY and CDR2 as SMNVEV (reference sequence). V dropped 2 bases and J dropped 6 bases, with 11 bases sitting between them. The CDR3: CASSLRQGGQPQHF. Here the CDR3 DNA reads TGTGCCAGCAGTTTAAGGCAGGGAGGTCAGCCCCAGCATTTT.

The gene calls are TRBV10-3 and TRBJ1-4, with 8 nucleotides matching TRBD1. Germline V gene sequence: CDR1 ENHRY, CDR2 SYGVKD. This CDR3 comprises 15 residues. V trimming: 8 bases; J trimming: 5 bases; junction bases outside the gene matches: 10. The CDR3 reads CAIDPTTGGNEKLFF. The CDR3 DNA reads TGTGCCATCGACCCAACCACAGGGGGAAATGAAAAACTGTTTTTT.